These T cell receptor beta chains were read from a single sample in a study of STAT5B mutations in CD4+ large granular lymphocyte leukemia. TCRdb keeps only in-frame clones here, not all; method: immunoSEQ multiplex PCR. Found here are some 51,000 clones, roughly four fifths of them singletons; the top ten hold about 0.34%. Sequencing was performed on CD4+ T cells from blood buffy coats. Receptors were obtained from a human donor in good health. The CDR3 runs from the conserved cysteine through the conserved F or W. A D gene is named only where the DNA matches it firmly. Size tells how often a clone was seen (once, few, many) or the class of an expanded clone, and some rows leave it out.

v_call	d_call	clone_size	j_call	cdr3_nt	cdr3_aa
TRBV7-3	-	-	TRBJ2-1	TGTGCCAGCAGCTTAAACAGGGACAATGAGCAGTTCTTC	CASSLNRDNEQFF
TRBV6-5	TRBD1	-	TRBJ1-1	TGTGCCAGCAGTTCACAGGGGGGGAGGGACACTGAAGCTTTCTTT	CASSSQGGRDTEAFF
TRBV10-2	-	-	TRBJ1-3	TGCGCCAGCAGGGCCGCCGGAAACACCATATATTTT	CASRAAGNTIYF
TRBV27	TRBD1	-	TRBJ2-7	TGTGCCAGCAGAACGGGACAGATGACCTACGAGCAGTACTTC	CASRTGQMTYEQYF
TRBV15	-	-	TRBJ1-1	TGTGCCACCAGCAAAGGGAGGGTACCTGAAGCTTTCTTT	CATSKGRVPEAFF
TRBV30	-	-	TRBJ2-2	TGTGCCTGGAGTAGGGGGAGGACCTACACCGGGGAGCTGTTTTTT	CAWSRGRTYTGELFF
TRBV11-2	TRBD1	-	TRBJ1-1	TGTGCCAGCAGCCCGGGGACAGCGAACACTGAAGCTTTCTTT	CASSPGTANTEAFF
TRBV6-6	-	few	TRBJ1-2	TGTGCCAGCAGTTACGTCGGACAGAATGGCTACACCTTC	CASSYVGQNGYTF
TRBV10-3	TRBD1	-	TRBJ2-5	TGTGCCATCGGGGGACAGCAAGAGACCCAGTACTTC	CAIGGQQETQYF
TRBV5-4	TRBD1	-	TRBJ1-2	TGTGCCAGCAGCTTTCGACAGGGGGACTATGGCTACACCTTC	CASSFRQGDYGYTF
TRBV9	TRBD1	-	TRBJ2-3	TGTGCCAGCAGCGGGACAGGGATAACAGATACGCAGTATTTT	CASSGTGITDTQYF
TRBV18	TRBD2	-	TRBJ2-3	TGTGCCAGCTCACCCGGACTAGGAGGGGATACGCAGTATTTT	CASSPGLGGDTQYF
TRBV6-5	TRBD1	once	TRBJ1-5	TGTGCCAGCAGTCGGACAGGGGGCGACCAGCCCCAGCATTTT	CASSRTGGDQPQHF
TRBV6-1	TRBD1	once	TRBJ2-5	TGTGCCAGCAGTGACGTGGGACAGGGCGAGGGAGAGACCCAGTACTTC	CASSDVGQGEGETQYF
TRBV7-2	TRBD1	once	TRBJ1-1	TGTGCCAGCAGTGATCAGAGGGCAGGGGGCTTGAACACTGAAGCTTTCTTT	CASSDQRAGGLNTEAFF
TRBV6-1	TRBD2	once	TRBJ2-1	TGTGCCAGCAGTGAAGAAGCGGGAGGGCCGCATGAGCAGTTCTTC	CASSEEAGGPHEQFF
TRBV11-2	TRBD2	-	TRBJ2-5	TGTGCCAGCAGCCAAGTCCCACTAGCGGTTCACCAAGAGACCCAGTACTTC	CASSQVPLAVHQETQYF
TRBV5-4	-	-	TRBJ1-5	TGTGCCAGCAGCTTGGCCTGGATGACACAGGGTAGCAATCAGCCCCAGCATTTT	CASSLAWMTQGSNQPQHF
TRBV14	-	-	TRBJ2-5	TGTGCCAGCAGCGGCCACAGGGACATTACGGAGACCCAGTACTTC	CASSGHRDITETQYF
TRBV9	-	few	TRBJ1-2	TGTGCCAGCAGCCCCGACAGAAACTATGGCTACACCTTC	CASSPDRNYGYTF
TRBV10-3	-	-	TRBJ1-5	TGTGCCATCGGGGTCAATCAGCCCCAGCATTTT	CAIGVNQPQHF
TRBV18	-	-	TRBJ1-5	TGTGCCAGCTCCCCTGGGAGCACTAGCAATCAGCCCCAGCATTTT	CASSPGSTSNQPQHF
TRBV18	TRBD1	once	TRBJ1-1	TGTGCCAGCTCACCCGGGACAGGGTTGGGGACTGAAGCTTTCTTT	CASSPGTGLGTEAFF
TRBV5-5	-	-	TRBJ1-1	TGTGCCAGCAGCCCCTATTACGACAGCACTGAAGCTTTCTTT	CASSPYYDSTEAFF
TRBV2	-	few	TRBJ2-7	TGTGCCAGCAGTTCGCCGCGCGAGCAGTACTTC	CASSSPREQYF
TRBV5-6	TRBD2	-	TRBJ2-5	TGTGCCAGCAGCCTGCGGGGGGCCGGGACCCAGTACTTC	CASSLRGAGTQYF
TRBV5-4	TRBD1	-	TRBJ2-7	TGTGCCAGCAGCTCGAGGACAGGTGCCCTGGAGCAGTACTTC	CASSSRTGALEQYF
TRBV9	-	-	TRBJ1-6	TGTGCCAGCAGCGTAGACCACTATGGGGGCGATAATTCACCCCTCCACTTT	CASSVDHYGGDNSPLHF
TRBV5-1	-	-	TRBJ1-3	TGCGCCAGCAGCTTGGGCTCGAGTCGCAGCTCTGGAAACACCATATATTTT	CASSLGSSRSSGNTIYF
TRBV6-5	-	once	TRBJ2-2	TGTGCCAGCAGGGGAACCGGGGAGCTGTTTTTT	CASRGTGELFF
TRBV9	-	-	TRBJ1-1	TGTGCCAGCAGCGTAGTCCGGGCAGGGGCTAACACTGAAGCTTTCTTT	CASSVVRAGANTEAFF
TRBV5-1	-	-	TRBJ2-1	TGCGCCAGCTATGGTGGGAGGCCCTACAATGAGCAGTTCTTC	CASYGGRPYNEQFF
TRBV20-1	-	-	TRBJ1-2	TGCAGTGTTCAGGACAGCTATGGCTACACCTTC	CSVQDSYGYTF